These T cell receptor beta chains were read from a single sample in a study of early T cells in non-severe SARS-CoV-2 infection. TCRdb itself ran the 5' RACE reads through MiXCR, one entry per CDR3 protein. This table has approximately 28,000 distinct CDR3 sequences, 6% to 7.5% appearing once. The specimen comprised whole blood, sampled at baseline. Receptors were obtained from an adult who was a healthcare worker with PCR-confirmed SARS-CoV-2 infection or an uninfected control (not recorded which). Each CDR3 is given with its conserved first and last residue. D genes are given only for firm matches. Some rows mark clone size as missing; the rest say once, few, many or name a class of expanded clone.

cdr3_length: 15
v_call: TRBV20-1
j_call: TRBJ2-7
d_call: -
clone_size: many
cdr3_nt: TGCAGTGCTAGATACTGGGGGCCTTTTGGTTACGAGCAGTACTTC
cdr3_aa: CSARYWGPFGYEQYF

cdr3_length: 13
v_call: TRBV7-6
j_call: TRBJ2-5
d_call: TRBD1
clone_size: few
cdr3_nt: TGTGCCAGCAGCACCCACAGGGGGGAGACCCAGTACTTC
cdr3_aa: CASSTHRGETQYF

cdr3_length: 12
v_call: TRBV5-1
j_call: TRBJ1-1
d_call: -
clone_size: many
cdr3_nt: TGCGCCAGCAGCCTTGGAGTAGGGTATGCTTTCTTT
cdr3_aa: CASSLGVGYAFF

cdr3_length: 12
v_call: TRBV12-3/TRBV12-4
j_call: TRBJ2-7
d_call: TRBD2
clone_size: few
cdr3_nt: TGTGCCAGCGGGGGGGACGCCTACGAGCAGTACTTC
cdr3_aa: CASGGDAYEQYF

cdr3_length: 14
v_call: TRBV28
j_call: TRBJ2-5
d_call: TRBD1
clone_size: many
cdr3_nt: TGTGCCAGCAGTTCCCCGACAGGGATAAAGACCCAGTACTTC
cdr3_aa: CASSSPTGIKTQYF

cdr3_length: 17
v_call: TRBV6-1
j_call: TRBJ2-4
d_call: TRBD1
clone_size: many
cdr3_nt: TGTGCCAGCAGTGAATTGAGGGTCCCGGGACAGGGGGACATTCAGTACTTC
cdr3_aa: CASSELRVPGQGDIQYF

cdr3_length: 14
v_call: TRBV4-2
j_call: TRBJ1-4
d_call: -
clone_size: many
cdr3_nt: TGTGCCAGCAGCCCCCGGAGGGGGGGTGAAAAACTGTTTTTT
cdr3_aa: CASSPRRGGEKLFF

cdr3_length: 14
v_call: TRBV28
j_call: TRBJ1-2
d_call: -
clone_size: many
cdr3_nt: TGTGCCAGCAGTTTTGCCCGGGTTTTCTATGGCTACACCTTC
cdr3_aa: CASSFARVFYGYTF

cdr3_length: 16
v_call: TRBV7-2
j_call: TRBJ2-5
d_call: TRBD2
clone_size: -
cdr3_nt: TGTGCCAGCAGCTTAGCTGGGTCGCGGGGGCAAGAGACCCAGTACTTC
cdr3_aa: CASSLAGSRGQETQYF

cdr3_length: 14
v_call: TRBV12-3/TRBV12-4
j_call: TRBJ1-5
d_call: TRBD1
clone_size: -
cdr3_nt: TGTGCCAGCAGTCTCGGGACAGGGGGCAAGCCCCAGCATTTT
cdr3_aa: CASSLGTGGKPQHF

cdr3_length: 11
v_call: TRBV30
j_call: TRBJ1-2
d_call: -
clone_size: many
cdr3_nt: TGTGCCTGGAGTGGAGAGGGTAGAAACACCTTC
cdr3_aa: CAWSGEGRNTF

cdr3_length: 14
v_call: TRBV28
j_call: TRBJ2-4
d_call: -
clone_size: -
cdr3_nt: TGTGCCAGCAGTAAGACGGACAACGGTTACATTCAGTACTTC
cdr3_aa: CASSKTDNGYIQYF

cdr3_length: 14
v_call: TRBV3-1
j_call: TRBJ1-5
d_call: -
clone_size: many
cdr3_nt: TGTGCCAGCAGCCAAGGAGGAGGGATTCAGCCCCAGCATTTT
cdr3_aa: CASSQGGGIQPQHF

cdr3_length: 16
v_call: TRBV11-2
j_call: TRBJ2-7
d_call: TRBD2
clone_size: many
cdr3_nt: TGTGCCAGCAGCTTAGCTGGGACTAGCGCGACCTACGAGCAGTACTTC
cdr3_aa: CASSLAGTSATYEQYF

cdr3_length: 12
v_call: TRBV7-2
j_call: TRBJ2-3
d_call: -
clone_size: few
cdr3_nt: TGTGCCAGCAGCCCGGGTCCGGATACGCAGTATTTT
cdr3_aa: CASSPGPDTQYF

cdr3_length: 16
v_call: TRBV7-6
j_call: TRBJ1-6
d_call: TRBD1
clone_size: many
cdr3_nt: TGTGCCAGCAGCCCTGCTCTGGGACAGCGGTATTCACCCCTCCACTTT
cdr3_aa: CASSPALGQRYSPLHF

cdr3_length: 19
v_call: TRBV30
j_call: TRBJ2-1
d_call: TRBD1
clone_size: many
cdr3_nt: TGTGCCTGGAGTGCCCCCGGGACAGGGGCCATAAAGGTTAACAATGAGCAGTTCTTC
cdr3_aa: CAWSAPGTGAIKVNNEQFF

cdr3_length: 11
v_call: TRBV11-2
j_call: TRBJ1-2
d_call: -
clone_size: -
cdr3_nt: TGTGCCAGCAGCTTTAGAGGCGGCTACACCTTC
cdr3_aa: CASSFRGGYTF

cdr3_length: 15
v_call: TRBV12-3/TRBV12-4
j_call: TRBJ2-2
d_call: -
clone_size: many
cdr3_nt: TGTGCCAGCAGTTCTGCTAGCCTGAACACCGGGGAGCTGTTTTTT
cdr3_aa: CASSSASLNTGELFF